A single T cell receptor (beta chain) is shown here with its context. What it binds is unknown. The germline V gene encodes CDR1 SGHRS and CDR2 YFSETQ. CDR3 length: 16 residues. After removal of 1 base from V and 5 bases from J, the junction contained 8 bases not matched to a gene. The data belong to a study of shared clonotypes between healthy human individuals. Both subsets, CD45RA+ naive and CD45RA-negative memory, were split from the CD4+ cells. Across several immunoSEQ plates, the genomic DNA of each subset was split evenly. In the source study's methods: ImmunoSEQ output held junction-only sequences without quality scores, so filtering differed. Profiled with immunoSEQ multiplex PCR; TCRdb holds only in-frame clones, not every one. V, J and clone size reflect that table, while D and trimming were determined from the DNA. The repertoire holds roughly 2,500,000 clones, 93% seen once, with about 0.39% in the top ten.

Study results and limitations: Depth was large, yet rarefaction showed that sorted-subset sequencing was incomplete.

The chain carries TRBV5-1 and TRBJ2-1; 8 bases match TRBD1. The sequence derives from a man younger than 30 in good health. Some clones in this sample may be carry-over from other donors' samples. Sequences were obtained from naive CD4+ T cells from PBMCs. Subset given: CD45RA+ positively selected. The CDR3 nucleotides read TGCGCCAGCAGCTTGTGGCTGACAGGGGTCAACAATGAGCAGTTCTTC. Encoded protein: CASSLWLTGVNNEQFF.